This T cell receptor beta chain was captured by sequencing in a study of patients and donors after allogeneic stem cell transplantation. This clonotype occurred many times. From the RT-PCR reads, TCRdb called clonotypes with MiXCR, one entry per CDR3 protein. The profile shows 150,000 to 200,000 distinct CDR3 sequences, 24% of them singletons. The clonotype originates from a human donor who was either an allogeneic HSCT recipient or a stem cell or donor lymphocyte infusion donor (not recorded which). It is not recorded whose cells these are; they may come from a transplant donor. Source material: blood, either unsorted or a sorted T cell fraction (not recorded which).

CDR3 bases: TGTGCCAGCGGGCCTGGATTTGGTAGTGGCTACACCTTC. Amino acid sequence: CASGPGFGSGYTF. The V and J genes are TRBV2 and TRBJ1-2, with no clear D. The CDR3 spans 13 residues. V lost 8 bases and J lost 7, with 17 bases in between. Per germline, CDR1 SNHLY and CDR2 FYNNEI.